The rows below give T cell receptor beta chains drawn from one sample of a study of shared clonotypes between healthy human individuals. TCRdb's copy holds only in-frame clones and misses some; the assay was immunoSEQ multiplex PCR. The sample includes 2,100,000 or so clones, approximately 96% of them seen just once. Source material: naive CD4+ T cells sorted from blood. The receptors were sampled from a man younger than 30 in good health. CDR3s include the opening cysteine and the closing phenylalanine or tryptophan. Each record gives: D gene, clone size, V gene, J gene, CDR3 DNA, CDR3 protein. The D gene is left open where the match is weak. Where a row states a size, it is once, few, many or the class of an expanded clone; other rows omit it.

>.|.|TRBV18|TRBJ1-1
TGTGCCAGCTCACCGTTACAAGAGGCTGAAGCTTTCTTT
CASSPLQEAEAFF
>.|.|TRBV10-3|TRBJ2-7
TGTGCCATCAGTGTAGACGGCCAGATCTACGAGCAGTACTTC
CAISVDGQIYEQYF
>TRBD1|.|TRBV7-8|TRBJ2-7
TGTGCCAGCAGCTTTCCAGGGGGCGAGCAGTACTTC
CASSFPGGEQYF
>.|.|TRBV16|TRBJ1-5
TGTGCCAGCAGCTCGTCGACCCATCAGCCCCAGCATTTT
CASSSSTHQPQHF
>TRBD1|.|TRBV19|TRBJ1-5
TGTGCCAGTAGTACCGGGACAGGGGGCGAGTGGGGCAATCAGCCCCAGCATTTT
CASSTGTGGEWGNQPQHF
>.|.|TRBV9|TRBJ2-5
TGTGCCAGCAGCGTCCCGAACCTCGGGCAAGAGACCCAGTACTTC
CASSVPNLGQETQYF
>TRBD1|.|TRBV7-9|TRBJ2-7
TGTGCCAGCAGTAGTACCGGGACAGGAGACTCGTACGAGCAGTACTTC
CASSSTGTGDSYEQYF
>TRBD2|.|TRBV19|TRBJ2-5
TGTGCCAGTAGTACCACTAGCGGGGTTGGGACCCAGTACTTC
CASSTTSGVGTQYF
>TRBD2|.|TRBV30|TRBJ2-3
TGTGCCGGGGGACTAGCGGGAGTTACAGATACGCAGTATTTT
CAGGLAGVTDTQYF
>TRBD1|.|TRBV5-1|TRBJ2-7
TGCGCCAGCAGCTTGGGGGGACAGGGTGGTTACGAGCAGTACTTC
CASSLGGQGGYEQYF
>TRBD1|.|TRBV30|TRBJ1-5
TGTGCCTGGAGTATAGGGGGCAGTCAGCCCCAGCATTTT
CAWSIGGSQPQHF
>TRBD1|.|TRBV11-2|TRBJ2-2
TGTGCCAGCAGCTCCCGAGGGACAGGCGCAGGAGGGGAGCTGTTTTTT
CASSSRGTGAGGELFF
>.|.|TRBV25-1|TRBJ1-1
TGTGCCAGCAGCAGGGAGACTGAAGCTTTCTTT
CASSRETEAFF
>TRBD1|once|TRBV19|TRBJ2-1
TGTGCCAGTAGTATCCGACAGGGGGCTAGGGATGAGCAGTTCTTC
CASSIRQGARDEQFF
>.|.|TRBV6-1|TRBJ2-6
TGTGCCAGCAGTGAACTCCCGCCCTCTGGGGCCAACGTCCTGACTTTC
CASSELPPSGANVLTF
>.|.|TRBV10-3|TRBJ2-1
TGTGCCATCAGTGAGTCGGCCCCCGGCGGGACCCACAGTGAGCAGTTCTTC
CAISESAPGGTHSEQFF
>.|.|TRBV9|TRBJ1-4
TGTGCCAGCAGCAGCCTGACAGGCCTTAATGAAAAACTGTTTTTT
CASSSLTGLNEKLFF
>.|.|TRBV11-2|TRBJ2-3
TGTGCCAGCAGCTTAAGGCAGCGGCCCTCTGGCACAGATACGCAGTATTTT
CASSLRQRPSGTDTQYF
>.|.|TRBV30|TRBJ1-5
TGTGCCTGGGCAGCCGGGGATCTTTATCAGCCCCAGCATTTT
CAWAAGDLYQPQHF
>.|.|TRBV5-4|TRBJ2-7
TGTGCCAGCAGCCGATCGACAGGACGAGGGTTAGACGAGCAGTACTTC
CASSRSTGRGLDEQYF
>.|.|TRBV7-2|TRBJ2-7
TGTGCCAGCAGCTTAACCGGAAGGACAAAATCGACCTACGAGCAGTACTTC
CASSLTGRTKSTYEQYF
>TRBD1|.|TRBV7-9|TRBJ2-7
TGTGCCAGCAGCATACAGGGGAAAATATCGGATGAGCAGTACTTC
CASSIQGKISDEQYF
>TRBD1|.|TRBV5-1|TRBJ1-3
TGCGCCAGCAGCTTGGGGACAGGGGATGGAAACACCATATATTTT
CASSLGTGDGNTIYF
>.|.|TRBV5-6|TRBJ2-5
TGTGCCAGCAGCTTGATGGTTCGTGGGGGAGAGACCCAGTACTTC
CASSLMVRGGETQYF
>.|.|TRBV23-1|TRBJ2-1
TGCGCCAGCAGTCAGCCGGACTCGGAGCAGTTCTTC
CASSQPDSEQFF
>TRBD1|.|TRBV11-2|TRBJ2-5
TGTGCCAGCAGCTTGGGACAGGGGTTTTTGGAGACCCAGTACTTC
CASSLGQGFLETQYF
>TRBD2|.|TRBV2|TRBJ2-1
TGTGCCAGCACCCACCTACTAGCGGGAGACCTCAATGAGCAGTTCTTC
CASTHLLAGDLNEQFF
>TRBD2|once|TRBV7-9|TRBJ2-1
TGTGCCAGCAGCTTCGGTCGGGCGGGAGCGGGCCTGGATGAGCAGTTCTTC
CASSFGRAGAGLDEQFF
>.|.|TRBV11-1|TRBJ1-2
TGTGCCAGCAGCTTGGACAGATCAAATGGCTACACCTTC
CASSLDRSNGYTF
>.|.|TRBV2|TRBJ2-3
TGTGCCAGCAGTAAGAGCGGCCTCGGCACAGATACGCAGTATTTT
CASSKSGLGTDTQYF
>TRBD1|.|TRBV6-1|TRBJ1-5
TGTGCCAGCAGTGAGGCTTTGACAGGGTATAGCAATCAGCCCCAGCATTTT
CASSEALTGYSNQPQHF
>.|once|TRBV25-1|TRBJ1-1
TGTGCCAGCAGTGACCCCGCGGGGGGGAACACTGAAGCTTTCTTT
CASSDPAGGNTEAFF
>.|.|TRBV5-1|TRBJ1-3
TGCGCCAGCAGCCCAGGGACGGATCTTCGCTCTGGAAACACCATATATTTT
CASSPGTDLRSGNTIYF
>TRBD1|.|TRBV28|TRBJ1-2
TGTGCCAGCACCTCAGGGGGGACGGGTGGCGGAGGCTACACCTTC
CASTSGGTGGGGYTF
>.|.|TRBV6-1|TRBJ1-6
TGTGCCAGCAGTGAAAACAGGGTCTATAATTCACCCCTCCACTTT
CASSENRVYNSPLHF
>.|.|TRBV15|TRBJ1-2
TGTGCCACCAGCGAGGGTAGGCAGTATGGCTACACCTTC
CATSEGRQYGYTF